Presented here are 12 T cell receptor beta chains from one specimen sequenced in a study of T cells after yellow fever vaccination. Each CDR3 protein is one row after TCRdb ran MiXCR on the 5' RACE reads. Of some 670,000 distinct CDR3 sequences listed, around 12% are singletons. The source material was PBMCs, sampled on the day of the yellow fever booster vaccination. These receptors all come from a man aged 25 to 40 who received the YFV17D yellow fever vaccine.

This clonotype was seen a handful of times. The rearrangement links TRBV11-1 to TRBJ2-1; 13 bases are shared with TRBD2. Trimming took 0 bases from V and 4 from J; bases not matched to a gene: 18. Per germline, CDR1 SGHAT and CDR2 FQDESV (reference sequence). There are 22 residues in the CDR3. DNA of the CDR3: TGTGCCAGCAGCTTAGCGTCAGGACTGGGACTAGCGGGAATCGGGGCTTACAATGAGCAGTTCTTC. Protein: CASSLASGLGLAGIGAYNEQFF. Based on the CDR3 plus reference TRBV11-1 and TRBJ2-1, the full variable domain is EAEVAQSPRYKITEKSQAVAFWCDPISGHATLYWYRQILGQGPELLVQFQDESVVDDSQLPKDRFSAERLKGVDSTLKIQPAELGDSAMYLCASSLASGLGLAGIGAYNEQFFGPGTRLTVL.

This clonotype has ten or more counts. The V call is TRBV5-1, the J call TRBJ2-5; no clear D gene. Deletions cut 4 bases from V and 5 bases from J, with 21 bases between. Germline V gene data show CDR1 as SGHRS and CDR2 as YFSETQ. This CDR3 is 16 amino acids long. The CDR3 nucleotides read TGCGCCAGCAGCCCCGGCCTCCTGAGAGAAGCCGAGACCCAGTACTTC. This encodes CASSPGLLREAETQYF.

The genes are TRBV14 and TRBJ2-3; 9 bases line up with TRBD2. The length of the CDR3 is 16 residues. V lost 0 bases, J lost 2 bases, and 3 bases stayed unmatched. CDR1 SGHDN and CDR2 FVKESK come from the germline V gene. CDR3 nucleotide sequence: TGTGCCAGCAGCCAAGATGAGCGGGAGGTCACAGATACGCAGTATTTT. Its translation is CASSQDEREVTDTQYF.

This chain joins TRBV20-1 and TRBJ2-6; D is ambiguous. V lost 3 bases to trimming and J lost 0 bases, with 6 bases between them. The CDR3 has 14 residues. Germline V CDR1 and CDR2: DFQATT, SNEGSKA (reference sequence). The DNA of the CDR3 is TGCAGTGCTAGTCCCACCTCTGGGGCCAACGTCCTGACTTTC. This sequence encodes CSASPTSGANVLTF.

The sample holds a few counts of this clonotype. V and J are TRBV15 and TRBJ2-3, with 11 bases aligning to TRBD2. The germline gives CDR1 LNHNV, CDR2 YYDKDF (reference sequence). J gave up 0 bases and V 0 bases, and 8 bases lay outside the gene matches. The CDR3 is 19 residues long. The CDR3 reads CATSREWTSGLPSTDTQYF. DNA for the CDR3: TGTGCCACCAGCAGAGAGTGGACTAGCGGGCTTCCTAGCACAGATACGCAGTATTTT.

The table lists this clonotype with a few counts. The chain combines TRBV11-2 with TRBJ2-1; perhaps TRBD2 as D (5 bases). V was shortened by 6 bases and J by 0 bases, with 15 bases between the two germline ends. Germline V gives CDR1 SGHAT, CDR2 FQNNGV. CDR3 length: 16 amino acids. The CDR3 spells CASSIVTGISYNEQFF. CDR3 sequence (DNA): TGTGCCAGCAGTATTGTAACGGGGATCTCCTACAATGAGCAGTTCTTC.

This clonotype has only a few counts. The V call is TRBV9, the J call TRBJ2-7; weak D call: TRBD2 (5 bases). Trimming took 0 bases from V and 4 from J, leaving 14 bases between them. In germline, CDR1 is SGDLS, CDR2 YYNGEE. This CDR3 is built from 15 residues. Here the CDR3 reads CASSVGNSGGYEQYF. DNA of the CDR3: TGTGCCAGCAGCGTAGGAAATTCCGGAGGTTACGAGCAGTACTTC.

This clonotype was counted between two and nine times. The chain employs TRBV6-1 and TRBJ1-3; no reliable D call. CDR1 is MNHNS, CDR2 SASEGT, per germline. The CDR3 is made up of 17 amino acids. Trimming shortened V by 2 bases and J by 2 bases, and 16 bases separated the two germline ends. The CDR3 sequence: CASSEFIGSLTGNTIYF. CDR3 sequence (DNA): TGTGCCAGCAGTGAATTTATAGGGTCCCTCACTGGAAACACCATATATTTT.

A few counts support this clonotype. The chain uses TRBV27 and TRBJ2-5, with TRBD1 matching 9 bases. Germline V gene sequence: CDR1 MNHEY, CDR2 SMNVEV (reference sequence). The CDR3 covers 15 residues. V shed 7 bases, J shed 5 bases, and the junction held 11 bases outside the gene matches. Written as DNA, the CDR3 is TGTGCCAGCACATCCTCCGGGACAGGGAGGGAGACCCAGTACTTC. Amino acid sequence: CASTSSGTGRETQYF.

The table lists this clonotype with a few counts. The chain carries TRBV4-1 and TRBJ2-4; D call uncertain. This CDR3 comprises 15 residues. Between the trimmed V and J ends, which lost 0 bases and 10 bases, there was a span of 16 bases. Germline V lookup: CDR1 MGHRA, CDR2 YSYEKL. The CDR3, as DNA: TGCGCCAGCAGCCAAGACCCCGGCCCAGACGGAATTCAGTACTTC. Residues: CASSQDPGPDGIQYF.

Regarding this clonotype: This may be a read error, as it is one base from a much larger clone. The chain couples TRBV29-1 to TRBJ2-5; 10 nucleotides agree with TRBD1. The J segment lost 4 bases and the V segment lost 0 bases, leaving 8 bases of the junction unmatched. The CDR3 is 16 amino acids. Germline CDR1 reads SQVTM; CDR2 reads ANQGSEA. The CDR3 sequence is CSVEDQDRGYRETQYF. The CDR3 DNA is TGCAGCGTTGAAGATCAGGACAGGGGGTATCGAGAGACCCAGTACTTC.

The rearrangement joins TRBV20-1 to TRBJ2-2, with TRBD2 identical over 7 bases. This CDR3 spans 14 amino acids. CDR1 and CDR2 from the germline V gene are DFQATT and SNEGSKA (reference sequence). Germline trimming cut 5 bases from V and 3 bases from J; bases unmatched to any gene: 6. In DNA form, the CDR3 reads TGCAGTGCTTTTTCTAGCGGACACACCGGGGAGCTGTTTTTT. Translating it yields CSAFSSGHTGELFF.